This note documents a single T cell receptor (beta chain) sequence. Its antigen is unknown. The primer mix had 60 Vbeta and 13 Jbeta primers. Measured with immunoSEQ multiplex PCR; TCRdb has only the in-frame clones, and not every one. This table has over 150,000 clones, roughly 80% appearing once. This sample was taken from a study of cytomegalovirus exposure and HLA in healthy donors. The V end lost 7 bases, the J end lost 2 bases, and 8 bases lay between the germline ends. This CDR3 contains 12 residues. Germline values: CDR1 MNHNY, CDR2 SVGAGI (reference sequence). Study-wide results and caveats: Among the CMV-associated chains, three were confirmed in vitro as specific for CMV antigens.

V usage is TRBV6-6 and J usage is TRBJ1-2; TRBD1 is a possible D gene (6 bases). This clonotype originated in a woman between 25 and 40 years old in good health and CMV-seropositive. Specimen: PBMCs. The DNA of the CDR3 is TGTGCCAGCACCGGACAGAACTATGGCTACACCTTC. Its translation is CASTGQNYGYTF.